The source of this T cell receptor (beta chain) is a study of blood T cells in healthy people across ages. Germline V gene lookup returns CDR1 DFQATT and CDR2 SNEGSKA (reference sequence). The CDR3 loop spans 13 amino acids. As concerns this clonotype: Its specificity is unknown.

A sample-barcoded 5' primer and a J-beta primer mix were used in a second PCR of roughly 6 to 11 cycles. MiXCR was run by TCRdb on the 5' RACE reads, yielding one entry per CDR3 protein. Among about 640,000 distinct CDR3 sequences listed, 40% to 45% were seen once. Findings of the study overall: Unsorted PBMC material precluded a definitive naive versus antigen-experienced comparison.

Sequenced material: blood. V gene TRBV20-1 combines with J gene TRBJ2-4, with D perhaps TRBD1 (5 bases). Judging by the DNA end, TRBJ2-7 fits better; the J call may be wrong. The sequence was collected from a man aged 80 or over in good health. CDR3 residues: CSAILTVSYEQYF. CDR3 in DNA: TGCAGTGCCATCCTGACAGTTTCCTACGAGCAGTACTTC.